This is a list of T cell receptor beta chains from one sample in a study of beta chain features in type 1 diabetes. This table comes from immunoSEQ multiplex PCR, and its TCRdb copy is limited to in-frame clones, with some not included. The sample consists of about 900,000 clones, roughly 17% of them appearing once. The material sequenced was naive CD4+ T cells from blood. The receptors here all came from a young woman in good health. Each CDR3 is given with its conserved first and last residue.

v_gene: TRBV18
CDR3aa: CASSPNGLANYGYTF

v_gene: TRBV29-1
CDR3aa: CSVEAWTGAYEQYF

v_gene: TRBV14
CDR3aa: CASSQAPVRPTDTQYF

v_gene: TRBV11-3
CDR3aa: CASSLGLAGGHEQFF

v_gene: TRBV7-8
CDR3aa: CASSSGSTNTGELFF

v_gene: TRBV7-2
CDR3aa: CASSLERWDEQFF

v_gene: TRBV18
CDR3aa: CASSLTAGGGGETQYF

v_gene: TRBV15
CDR3aa: CATSLTSGTVYTGELFF

v_gene: TRBV11-2
CDR3aa: CASSSLGIRDTYTGELFF

v_gene: TRBV7-9
CDR3aa: CASRSSQGRRELFF

v_gene: TRBV2
CDR3aa: CASMPGQQYEQYF

v_gene: TRBV7-2
CDR3aa: CASSLGSARTNEQFF

v_gene: TRBV6-5
CDR3aa: CASKLDRVASPLHF

v_gene: TRBV10-3
CDR3aa: CAISLRNTEAFF

v_gene: TRBV7-2
CDR3aa: CASSLVWAYGRNEQFF

v_gene: TRBV5-1
CDR3aa: CASSPDGTGGWDTQYF

v_gene: TRBV6-5
CDR3aa: CARRKSGSSYEQYF

v_gene: TRBV28
CDR3aa: CASSYTLFGQGYSYEQYF

v_gene: TRBV7-2
CDR3aa: CASSPMQGGYNEQFF

v_gene: TRBV9
CDR3aa: CASSVRPEGEQYF

v_gene: TRBV19
CDR3aa: CASSIVKGALYEQYF

v_gene: TRBV10-3
CDR3aa: CAIRPQGASSYNEQFF

v_gene: TRBV7-9
CDR3aa: CASGLAGGYEQYF

v_gene: TRBV9
CDR3aa: CASSVYVGGQTYNEQFF

v_gene: TRBV6-5
CDR3aa: CATREWTADGYTF

v_gene: TRBV6-6
CDR3aa: CASSYSGLPSTGELFF

v_gene: TRBV6-1
CDR3aa: CASSEGINTEAFF

v_gene: TRBV18
CDR3aa: CASSPGLVGREKLFF

v_gene: TRBV13
CDR3aa: CASSFSLLAGGSYNEQFF

v_gene: TRBV5-6
CDR3aa: CASSLMGGQETQYF

v_gene: TRBV6-1
CDR3aa: CASTRTGTGTEAFF

v_gene: TRBV2
CDR3aa: CASRPTRGSYNEQFF

v_gene: TRBV29-1
CDR3aa: CSAGLAVYNEQFF

v_gene: TRBV5-1
CDR3aa: CASSVTGSTTDTQYF

v_gene: TRBV6-1
CDR3aa: CASSGDTGHRNQPQHF

v_gene: TRBV28
CDR3aa: CASSDIRSPLNEQFF

v_gene: TRBV18
CDR3aa: CASSLSGTDTQYF

v_gene: TRBV10-3
CDR3aa: CAISESGGRVVF

v_gene: TRBV18
CDR3aa: CASSLNRGPGQPQHF

v_gene: TRBV4-3
CDR3aa: CASSPNVAGGGETQYF

v_gene: TRBV9
CDR3aa: CASSARQDLAKNIQYF

v_gene: TRBV27
CDR3aa: CASSWALAGDTQYF

v_gene: TRBV18
CDR3aa: CASSTGTLGSYEQYF

v_gene: TRBV2
CDR3aa: CASSGDNTEAFF